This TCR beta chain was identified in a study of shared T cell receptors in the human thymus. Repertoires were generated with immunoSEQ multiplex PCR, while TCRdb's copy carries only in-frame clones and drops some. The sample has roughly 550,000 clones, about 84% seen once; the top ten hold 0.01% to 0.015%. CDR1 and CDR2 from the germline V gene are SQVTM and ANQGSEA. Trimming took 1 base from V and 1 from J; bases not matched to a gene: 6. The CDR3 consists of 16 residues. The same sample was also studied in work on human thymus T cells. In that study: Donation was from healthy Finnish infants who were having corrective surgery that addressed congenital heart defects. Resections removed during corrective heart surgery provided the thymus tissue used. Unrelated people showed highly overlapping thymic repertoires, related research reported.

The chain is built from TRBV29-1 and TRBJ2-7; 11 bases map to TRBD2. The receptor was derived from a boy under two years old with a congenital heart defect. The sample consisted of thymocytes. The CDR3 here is CSVEGGTSGGSYEQYF. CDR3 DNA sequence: TGCAGCGTTGAAGGGGGGACTAGCGGCGGTTCCTACGAGCAGTACTTC.